This TCR beta chain was recorded in a study of blood T cell repertoires in COVID-19. About the study: The United States, Italy and Spain provided the acute and convalescent COVID-19 samples. The analysed material was cDNA or gDNA that came from T cells, B-cell-depleted T cells, or PBMCs.

Original processing notes: Estimation of nucleated cell counts relied on the amplification of reference gene primers. TCRdb's copy holds only in-frame clones and misses some; the assay was immunoSEQ multiplex PCR. V, J and clone size were drawn from that table, and D and trimming were deduced from the DNA. The table includes about 190,000 clones, more than 70% detected once. V shed 4 bases, J shed 4 bases, and the junction held 8 bases outside the gene matches. This CDR3 is built from 16 residues. The germline V gene encodes CDR1 LGHDT and CDR2 YNNKEL (reference sequence). The genes are TRBV3-1 (or the pseudogene TRBV3-2) and TRBJ2-3, with 10 bases identical to TRBD1. Sequenced sample: peripheral blood. This TCR was sampled from a man in his late teens or twenties with active or convalescent COVID-19. CDR3 residues: CASSRLGTGVADTQYF. CDR3 DNA sequence: TGTGCCAGCAGCCGCCTGGGGACAGGGGTGGCAGATACGCAGTATTTT.